Included here is one T cell receptor beta chain sequence, with context. Its antigen is not identified. With iRepertoire HTBI primers and Arm-PCR of CDR3 regions, TCR beta libraries were built. TCRdb ran MiXCR on the multiplex PCR reads and lists one entry per CDR3 protein. Found here are 600,000 to 800,000 distinct CDR3 sequences, about 32% of them singletons; the top ten hold roughly 46%. This specimen comes from a study of regulatory T cells in long-lasting Graves disease. For the study at large: Over 5 years on antithyroid drugs plus positive TSH receptor antibodies marked Graves' disease as persistent.

Documented time point: persistent/refractory GD, antithyroid drugs over 5 years with positive TRAb. Scientists built the TCR library using RNA that was extracted from PBMCs. The V gene end was trimmed by 0 bases and the J gene end by 2 bases; junction bases not matched to a gene: 7. CDR3 length: 15 amino acids. Germline V lookup: CDR1 DFQATT, CDR2 SNEGSKA (reference sequence). Study-wide points: Because few samples were included, accuracy may have been lower. Among the persistent patients, fewer than 3,000 public clonotypes were shared, more than the approximately 970 shared among new patients.

The rearrangement links TRBV20-1 to TRBJ2-7, with 7 nucleotides matching TRBD1. This sample comprised peripheral blood mononuclear cells (PBMCs), obtained when the disease was refractory, from a patient treated with antithyroid drugs. The receptor's source is a female donor with Graves disease. CDR3: CSARDLGDSPYEQYF. CDR3 bases: TGCAGTGCTAGAGACCTCGGGGACAGCCCCTACGAGCAGTACTTC.